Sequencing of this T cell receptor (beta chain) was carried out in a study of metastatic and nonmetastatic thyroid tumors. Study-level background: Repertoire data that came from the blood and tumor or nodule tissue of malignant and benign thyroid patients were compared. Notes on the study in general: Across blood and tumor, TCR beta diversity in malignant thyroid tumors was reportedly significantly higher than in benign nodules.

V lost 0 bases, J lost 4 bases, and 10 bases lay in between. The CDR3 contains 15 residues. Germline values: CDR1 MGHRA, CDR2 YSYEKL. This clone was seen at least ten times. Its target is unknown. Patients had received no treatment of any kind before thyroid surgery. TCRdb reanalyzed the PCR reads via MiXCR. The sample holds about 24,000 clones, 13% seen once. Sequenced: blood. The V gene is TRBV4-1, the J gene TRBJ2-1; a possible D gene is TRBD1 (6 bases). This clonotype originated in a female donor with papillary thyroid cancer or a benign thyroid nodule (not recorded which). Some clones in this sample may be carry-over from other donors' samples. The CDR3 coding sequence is TGCGCCAGCAGCCAAGACGGGCAGGGGTACAATGAGCAGTTCTTC. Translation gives CASSQDGQGYNEQFF.